Each of the 15 T cell receptor beta chains below was sequenced from the same sample in a study of technical replicates of blood from four donors. The protocol was immunoSEQ multiplex PCR, while the TCRdb copy is restricted to in-frame clones and leaves out a portion. The data contain fewer than 70,000 clones, 94% of them singletons. The source material was T cells isolated from PBMCs. These receptors all stem from a human donor in good health.

Details on this clone: The identical CDR3 is also encoded by other nucleotide sequences in the sample. The V call is TRBV15, the J call TRBJ1-5; D is possibly TRBD1 (6 bases). With 1 base removed from V and 1 base from J, the gap between germline ends came to 8 bases. This CDR3 has 15 residues. Germline-derived CDR1 and CDR2 are LNHNV and YYDKDF (reference sequence). The CDR3 sequence is CATSRGQGSNQPQHF. The CDR3 DNA follows: TGTGCCACCAGCAGAGGGCAGGGGAGCAATCAGCCCCAGCATTTT.

This sequence joins TRBV6-5 and TRBJ1-2, with D perhaps TRBD1 (6 bases). This CDR3 contains 13 residues. Per the germline V gene, CDR1 is MNHEY and CDR2 is SVGAGI. V lost 6 bases, J lost 4 bases, and 12 bases lay in between. CDR3 bases: TGTGCCAGCAGGTCAGGGGAGGGCTATGGCTACACCTTC. This gives the protein CASRSGEGYGYTF.

CDR3 bases: TGTGCCAGCAGCTTTTATAAGGGGGGGAGTTTTAGCTACGAGCAGTACTTC. It encodes CASSFYKGGSFSYEQYF. V is TRBV11-3 and J is TRBJ2-7, with D maybe TRBD2 (7 bases). CDR3 size: 17 residues. Trimming left V 3 bases short and J 3 bases short, with 21 bases between. The germline gives CDR1 SGHNT, CDR2 YENEEA. The full variable domain, with the rest looked up from reference TRBV11-3 and TRBJ2-7, is EAGVVQSPRYKIIEKKQPVAFWCNPISGHNTLYWYLQNLGQGPELLIRYENEEAVDDSQLPKDRFSAERLKGVDSTLKIQPAELGDSAVYLCASSFYKGGSFSYEQYFGPGTRLTVT.

The V call is TRBV5-1, the J call TRBJ2-7; 10 bases map to TRBD1. The trim removed 0 bases at V and 2 bases at J, leaving 8 bases unmatched. CDR3 length: 17 residues. Germline V gene sequence: CDR1 SGHRS, CDR2 YFSETQ. DNA for the CDR3: TGCGCCAGCAGCTTGGGATCCGACAGGGGGCACCCCTACGAGCAGTACTTC. Its translation is CASSLGSDRGHPYEQYF.

The J gene is TRBJ2-2, the V gene TRBV10-3; D possibly corresponds to TRBD2 (6 bases). The CDR3 has 11 residues. Trimming shortened V by 8 bases and J by 5 bases, and 6 bases separated the two germline ends. CDR1 is ENHRY and CDR2 is SYGVKD in the germline V gene. The CDR3: CAIGGTGELFF. In DNA form, the CDR3 reads TGTGCCATCGGGGGGACCGGGGAGCTGTTTTTT.

The chain recombines TRBV7-8 with TRBJ2-1; 7 bases line up with TRBD2. CDR1 and CDR2 from the germline V gene are SGHVS and FQNEAQ. The CDR3 runs to 14 residues. Germline trimming cut 3 bases from V and 2 bases from J; bases unmatched to any gene: 1. CDR3 nucleotide sequence: TGTGCCAGCAGCTTTGGACTAGCCTACAATGAGCAGTTCTTC. It yields the protein CASSFGLAYNEQFF.

DNA of the CDR3: TGTGCCAGCTTCCGGGACAGGGTTTCCAATGAGCAGTTCTTC. Amino acids: CASFRDRVSNEQFF. The chain employs TRBV18 and TRBJ2-1; 9 nucleotides match TRBD1. The CDR3 contains 14 residues. V was pared by 7 bases and J by 6 bases, with 7 bases of the junction left unmatched. Germline values: CDR1 KGHSH, CDR2 LQKENI.

The V call is TRBV7-3, the J call TRBJ2-1, with D perhaps matching TRBD1 (7 bases). The CDR3 totals 19 residues. Trimming pared 0 bases from V and 1 base from J, leaving 19 bases between. Per germline, CDR1 SGHTA and CDR2 FQGTGA. The CDR3 DNA reads as TGTGCCAGCAGCTTAACGCGGGGTGGGACAGCGCTTTCCTACAATGAGCAGTTCTTC. Amino acid sequence: CASSLTRGGTALSYNEQFF.

The chain recombines TRBV28 with TRBJ2-7; 10 bases align to TRBD1. With V trimmed by 4 bases and J by 4 bases, 4 bases remained unmatched. The CDR3 is made up of 14 amino acids. Germline loops: CDR1 MDHEN, CDR2 SYDVKM. The CDR3: CASSYGTGAYEQYF. The CDR3 DNA is TGTGCCAGCAGTTACGGGACAGGGGCTTACGAGCAGTACTTC.

CDR3 coding DNA: TGTGCCAGCAGCCCGGGACTAGCGGCTTACGAGCAGTACTTC. This encodes CASSPGLAAYEQYF. V usage is TRBV5-5 and J usage is TRBJ2-7, with 11 bases matching TRBD2. V gave up 4 bases and J gave up 4 bases; unmatched junction bases: 4. Germline V lookup: CDR1 SGHKS, CDR2 YYEKEE (reference sequence). This CDR3 has 14 residues.

This rearrangement joins TRBV15 to TRBJ2-1; D perhaps matches TRBD1 (6 bases). The V gene lost 4 bases and the J gene lost 9 bases, with 13 bases spanning the gap. Germline values: CDR1 LNHNV, CDR2 YYDKDF (reference sequence). The CDR3 covers 13 residues. CDR3 sequence (DNA): TGTGCCACCAGCACATACACAGGGTCTGAGCAGTTCTTC. It codes for CATSTYTGSEQFF.

This chain uses TRBV6-5 with TRBJ2-1, with TRBD1 identical over 8 bases. Germline V gives CDR1 MNHEY, CDR2 SVGAGI. CDR3 size: 14 residues. Losses at the gene ends were 5 bases for V and 7 bases for J; bases not matched to a gene: 7. CDR3 bases: TGTGCCAGCAGTCGACAGGGGAAGAGGAATGAGCAGTTCTTC. Encoded protein: CASSRQGKRNEQFF.

The chain joins TRBV6-6 to TRBJ2-2, with 9 bases lining up with TRBD1. Germline V gene lookup returns CDR1 MNHNY and CDR2 SVGAGI (reference sequence). The V segment lost 6 bases and the J segment 2 bases; nucleotides outside the gene matches: 4. The CDR3 loop spans 15 amino acids. The DNA of the CDR3 is TGTGCCAGCAGGGGGACAGGGATCAACACCGGGGAGCTGTTTTTT. It translates to CASRGTGINTGELFF.

CDR3 amino acids: CASSGGGSYNEQFF. DNA of the CDR3: TGCGCCAGCAGTGGGGGGGGCTCCTACAATGAGCAGTTCTTC. This chain uses TRBV5-1 with TRBJ2-1, with 7 bases lining up with TRBD2. The trim removed 5 bases at V and 0 bases at J, leaving 2 bases unmatched. Germline V gene data show CDR1 as SGHRS and CDR2 as YFSETQ. The length of the CDR3 is 14 residues.

The V call is TRBV7-8, the J call TRBJ1-5; 10 positions match TRBD1. CDR1 SGHVS and CDR2 FQNEAQ come from the germline V gene. The CDR3 consists of 16 residues. The V and J ends lost 5 bases and 1 base, in that order; junction bases with no gene match: 5. This CDR3 is CASSIGTGDSNQPQHF. The CDR3, as DNA: TGTGCCAGCAGCATCGGGACAGGGGACAGCAATCAGCCCCAGCATTTT.